This T cell receptor (beta chain) was observed in a study of cytomegalovirus exposure and HLA in healthy donors. Details on this clone: What it recognizes is unknown.

Study observations and caveats: The authors assumed roughly uniform sequencing depth across donors for presence/absence analyses. When the data were analyzed later, several of the most significant clusters appeared to be linked to common viral pathogens. There were some 150 TCR beta chains listed as cytomegalovirus-associated.

It was with 60 Vbeta and 13 Jbeta primers that the PCR ran. Profiled with immunoSEQ multiplex PCR; TCRdb holds only in-frame clones, not every one. Of about 120,000 clones detected, less than 80% appear once; the ten largest clones hold 3.5% to 4.5%. The sequenced material came from PBMCs. The receptor was isolated from a middle-aged man in good health and CMV-seropositive.

As DNA, the CDR3 is TGTGCCAGCAGATATAATGAAAAACTGTTTTTT. Its protein is CASRYNEKLFF. The chain is built from TRBV2 and TRBJ1-4; the D is unclear. Germline CDR1 is SNHLY and CDR2 is FYNNEI. Trimming shortened V by 6 bases and J by 4 bases, and 3 bases separated the two germline ends. The CDR3 consists of 11 residues.